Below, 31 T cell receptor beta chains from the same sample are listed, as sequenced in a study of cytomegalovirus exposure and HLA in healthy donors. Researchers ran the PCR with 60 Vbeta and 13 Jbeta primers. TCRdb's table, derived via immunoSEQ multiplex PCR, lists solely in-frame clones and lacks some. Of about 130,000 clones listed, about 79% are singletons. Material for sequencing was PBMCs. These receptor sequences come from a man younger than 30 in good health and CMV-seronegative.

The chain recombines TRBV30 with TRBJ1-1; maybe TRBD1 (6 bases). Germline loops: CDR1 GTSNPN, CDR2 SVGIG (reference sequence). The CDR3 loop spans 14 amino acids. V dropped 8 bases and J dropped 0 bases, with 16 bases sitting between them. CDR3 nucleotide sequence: TGTGCCGGGGACATCGGGACAATGAACACTGAAGCTTTCTTT. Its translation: CAGDIGTMNTEAFF.

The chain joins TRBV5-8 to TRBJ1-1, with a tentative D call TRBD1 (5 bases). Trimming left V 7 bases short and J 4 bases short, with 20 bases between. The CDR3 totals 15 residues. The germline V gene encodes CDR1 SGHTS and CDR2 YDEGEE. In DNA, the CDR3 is TGTGCCAGCTCAAGGGGTGACCGGCTGGTCACTGAAGCTTTCTTT. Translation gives CASSRGDRLVTEAFF.

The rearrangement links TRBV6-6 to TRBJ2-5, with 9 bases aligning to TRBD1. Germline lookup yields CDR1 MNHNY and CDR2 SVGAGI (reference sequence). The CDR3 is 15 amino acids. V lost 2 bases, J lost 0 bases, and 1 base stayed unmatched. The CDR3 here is CASSYGQGYQETQYF. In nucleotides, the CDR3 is TGTGCCAGCAGTTACGGACAGGGGTACCAAGAGACCCAGTACTTC.

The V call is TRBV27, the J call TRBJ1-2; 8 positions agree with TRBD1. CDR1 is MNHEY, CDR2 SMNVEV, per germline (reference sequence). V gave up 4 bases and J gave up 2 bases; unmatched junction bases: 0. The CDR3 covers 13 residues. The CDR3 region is CASSWTGNYGYTF. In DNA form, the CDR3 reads TGTGCCAGCAGTTGGACAGGGAACTATGGCTACACCTTC.

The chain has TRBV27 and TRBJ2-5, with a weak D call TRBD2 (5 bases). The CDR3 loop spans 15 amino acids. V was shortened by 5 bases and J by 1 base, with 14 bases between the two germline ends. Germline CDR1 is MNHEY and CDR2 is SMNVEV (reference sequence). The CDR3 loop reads CASSRRGGAQETQYF. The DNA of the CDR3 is TGTGCCAGCAGTAGACGAGGAGGTGCCCAAGAGACCCAGTACTTC.

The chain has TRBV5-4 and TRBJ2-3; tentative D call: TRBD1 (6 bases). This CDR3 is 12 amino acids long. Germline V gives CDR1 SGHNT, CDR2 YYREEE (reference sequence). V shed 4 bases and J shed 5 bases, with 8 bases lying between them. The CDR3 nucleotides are TGTGCCAGCAGCGAGACAGGAGATACGCAGTATTTT. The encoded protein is CASSETGDTQYF.

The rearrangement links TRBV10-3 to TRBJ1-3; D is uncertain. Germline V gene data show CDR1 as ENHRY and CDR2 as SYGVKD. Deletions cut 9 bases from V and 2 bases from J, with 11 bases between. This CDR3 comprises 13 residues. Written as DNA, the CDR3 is TGTGCCATTTCCCCGAGAGCTGGAAACACCATATATTTT. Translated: CAISPRAGNTIYF.

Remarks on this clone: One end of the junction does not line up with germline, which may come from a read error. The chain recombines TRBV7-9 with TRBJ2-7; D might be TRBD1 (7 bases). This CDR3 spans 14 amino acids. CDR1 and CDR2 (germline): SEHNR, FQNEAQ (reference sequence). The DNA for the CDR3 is TGTTCCAGCAGCTCGCAAACCTACAGGGGAGGGCAGTACTTC. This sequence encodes CSSSSQTYRGGQYF. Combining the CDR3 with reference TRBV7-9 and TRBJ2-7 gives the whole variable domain DTGVSQNPRHKITKRGQNVTFRCDPISEHNRLYWYRQTLGQGPEFLTYFQNEAQLEKSRLLSDRFSAERPKGSFSTLEIQRTEQGDSAMYLCSSSSQTYRGGQYFGPGTRLTVT.

The CDR3: CASIRTTGGYEQYF. CDR3 coding DNA: TGTGCCAGCATTCGGACGACAGGGGGCTACGAGCAGTACTTC. The rearrangement uses TRBV28 and TRBJ2-7, with 9 nucleotides matching TRBD1. The CDR3 length is 14 residues. Germline V gene sequence: CDR1 MDHEN, CDR2 SYDVKM. The V and J ends lost 7 bases and 3 bases, in that order; junction bases with no gene match: 7.

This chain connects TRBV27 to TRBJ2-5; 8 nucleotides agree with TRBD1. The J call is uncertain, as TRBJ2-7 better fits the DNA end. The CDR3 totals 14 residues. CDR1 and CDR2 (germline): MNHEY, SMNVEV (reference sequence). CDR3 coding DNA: TGTGCCAGCAGGCGCCAGGGGGCTGGCGACGAGCAGTACTTC. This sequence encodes CASRRQGAGDEQYF.

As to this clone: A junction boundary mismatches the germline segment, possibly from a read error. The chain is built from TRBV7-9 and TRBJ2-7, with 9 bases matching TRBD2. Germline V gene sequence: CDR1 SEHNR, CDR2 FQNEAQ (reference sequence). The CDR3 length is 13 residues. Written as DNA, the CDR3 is TGTGCCAGCAGCCCCAGCGGGAGCGGGGGGCCGGACTTC. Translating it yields CASSPSGSGGPDF.

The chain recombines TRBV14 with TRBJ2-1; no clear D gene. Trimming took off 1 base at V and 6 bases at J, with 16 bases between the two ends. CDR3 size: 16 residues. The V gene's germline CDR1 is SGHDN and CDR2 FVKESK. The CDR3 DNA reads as TGTGCCAGCAGCCAAGTCCACAGTTTTATCCCCAATGAGCAGTTCTTC. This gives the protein CASSQVHSFIPNEQFF.

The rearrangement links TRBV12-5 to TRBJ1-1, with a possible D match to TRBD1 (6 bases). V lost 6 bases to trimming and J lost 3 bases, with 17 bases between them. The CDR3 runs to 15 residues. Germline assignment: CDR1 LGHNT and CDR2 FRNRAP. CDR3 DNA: TGTGCTAGTGGCCCTCAAAACAGGGAGCACACTGAAGCTTTCTTT. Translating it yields CASGPQNREHTEAFF.

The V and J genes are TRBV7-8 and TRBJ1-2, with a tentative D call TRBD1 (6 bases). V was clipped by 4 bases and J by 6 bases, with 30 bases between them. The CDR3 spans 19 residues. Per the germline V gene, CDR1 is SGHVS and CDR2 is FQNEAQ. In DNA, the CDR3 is TGTGCCAGCAGCTCCCTCCCACAGGGAACCAACCCGGGAAGCGATGGCTACACCTTC. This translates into CASSSLPQGTNPGSDGYTF.

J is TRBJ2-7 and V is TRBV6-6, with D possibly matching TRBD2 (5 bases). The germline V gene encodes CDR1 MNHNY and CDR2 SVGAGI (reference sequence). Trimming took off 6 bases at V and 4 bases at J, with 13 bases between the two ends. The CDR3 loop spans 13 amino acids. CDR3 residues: CASSPASSYEQYF. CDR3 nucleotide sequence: TGTGCCAGCAGCCCAGCTAGCTCTTACGAGCAGTACTTC.

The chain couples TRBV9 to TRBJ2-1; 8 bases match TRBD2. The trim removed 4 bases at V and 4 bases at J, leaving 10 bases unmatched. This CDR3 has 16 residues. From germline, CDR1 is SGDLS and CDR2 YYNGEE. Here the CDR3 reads CASSRDHSGAYNEQFF. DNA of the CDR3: TGTGCCAGCAGCAGAGACCATAGCGGGGCTTACAATGAGCAGTTCTTC.

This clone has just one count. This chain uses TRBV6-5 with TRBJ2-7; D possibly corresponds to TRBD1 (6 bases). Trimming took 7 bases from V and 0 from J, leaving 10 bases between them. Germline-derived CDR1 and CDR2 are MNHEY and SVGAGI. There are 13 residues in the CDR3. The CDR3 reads CASTDRNSYEQYV. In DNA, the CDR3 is TGTGCCAGCACCGACAGGAACTCCTACGAGCAGTACGTC.

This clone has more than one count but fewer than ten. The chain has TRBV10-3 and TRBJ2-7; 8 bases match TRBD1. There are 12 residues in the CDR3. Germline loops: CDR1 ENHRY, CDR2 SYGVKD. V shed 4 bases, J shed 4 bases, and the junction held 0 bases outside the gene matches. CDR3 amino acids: CAISGQGYEQYV. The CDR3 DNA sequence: TGTGCCATCAGTGGACAGGGGTACGAGCAGTACGTC.

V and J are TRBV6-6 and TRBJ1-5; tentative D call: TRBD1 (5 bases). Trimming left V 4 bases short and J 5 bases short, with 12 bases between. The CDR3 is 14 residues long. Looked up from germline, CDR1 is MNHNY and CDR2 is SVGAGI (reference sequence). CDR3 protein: CASSWGGDDQPQHF. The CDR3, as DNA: TGTGCCAGCAGTTGGGGGGGGGACGATCAGCCCCAGCATTTT.

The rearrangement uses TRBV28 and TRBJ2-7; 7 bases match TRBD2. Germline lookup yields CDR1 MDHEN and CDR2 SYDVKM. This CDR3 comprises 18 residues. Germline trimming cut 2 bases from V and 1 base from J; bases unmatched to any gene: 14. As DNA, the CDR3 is TGTGCCAGCAGTTTACGAGTAGGGGCTAGCGGTTTTTCCTACGAGCAGTACTTC. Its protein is CASSLRVGASGFSYEQYF.

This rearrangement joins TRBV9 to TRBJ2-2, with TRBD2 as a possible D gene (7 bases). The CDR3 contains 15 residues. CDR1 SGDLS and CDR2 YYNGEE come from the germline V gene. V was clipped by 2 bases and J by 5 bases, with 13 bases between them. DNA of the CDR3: TGTGCCAGCAGCGTCGGAGGGGGGGCAACCGGGGAGCTGTTTTTT. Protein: CASSVGGGATGELFF.

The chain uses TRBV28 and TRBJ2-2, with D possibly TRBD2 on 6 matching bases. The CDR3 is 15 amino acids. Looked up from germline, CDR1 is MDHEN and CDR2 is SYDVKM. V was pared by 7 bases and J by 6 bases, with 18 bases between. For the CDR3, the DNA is TGTGCCAGCACGCAGGGAGCGGGTCCCCCCGGGGAGCTGTTTTTT. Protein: CASTQGAGPPGELFF.

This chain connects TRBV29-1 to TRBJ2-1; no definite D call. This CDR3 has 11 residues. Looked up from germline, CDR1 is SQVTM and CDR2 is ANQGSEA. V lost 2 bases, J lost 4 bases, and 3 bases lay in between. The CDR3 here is CSVERYNEQFF. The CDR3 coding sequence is TGCAGCGTTGAACGGTACAATGAGCAGTTCTTC.

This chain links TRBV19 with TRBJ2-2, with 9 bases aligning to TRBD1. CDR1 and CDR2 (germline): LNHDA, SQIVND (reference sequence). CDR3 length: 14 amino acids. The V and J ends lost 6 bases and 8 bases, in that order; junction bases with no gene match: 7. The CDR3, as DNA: TGTGCCAGTAGGGGACAGGGATGGTCTGGGGAGCTGTTTTTT. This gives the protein CASRGQGWSGELFF.

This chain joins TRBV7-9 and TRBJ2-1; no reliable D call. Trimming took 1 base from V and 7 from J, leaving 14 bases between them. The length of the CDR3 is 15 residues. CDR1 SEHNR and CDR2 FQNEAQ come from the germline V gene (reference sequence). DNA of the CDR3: TGTGCCAGCAGCTTAGATTCTTTCTCCTTGAATGAGCAGTTCTTC. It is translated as CASSLDSFSLNEQFF. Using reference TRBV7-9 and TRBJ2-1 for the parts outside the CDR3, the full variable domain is DTGVSQNPRHKITKRGQNVTFRCDPISEHNRLYWYRQTLGQGPEFLTYFQNEAQLEKSRLLSDRFSAERPKGSFSTLEIQRTEQGDSAMYLCASSLDSFSLNEQFFGPGTRLTVL.

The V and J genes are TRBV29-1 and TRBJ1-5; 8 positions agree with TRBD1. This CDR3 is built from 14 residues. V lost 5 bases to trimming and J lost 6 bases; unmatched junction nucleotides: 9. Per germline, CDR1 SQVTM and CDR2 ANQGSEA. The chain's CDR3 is CSVSTGVLGQPQHF. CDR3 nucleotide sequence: TGCAGCGTTTCGACAGGGGTACTGGGTCAGCCCCAGCATTTT.

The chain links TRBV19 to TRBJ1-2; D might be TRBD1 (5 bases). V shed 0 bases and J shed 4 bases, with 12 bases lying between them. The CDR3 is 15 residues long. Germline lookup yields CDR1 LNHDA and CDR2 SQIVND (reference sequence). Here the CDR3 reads CASSIDLGGGYGYTF. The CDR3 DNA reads TGTGCCAGTAGTATAGATCTGGGCGGGGGCTATGGCTACACCTTC. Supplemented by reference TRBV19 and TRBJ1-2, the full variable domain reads DGGITQSPKYLFRKEGQNVTLSCEQNLNHDAMYWYRQDPGQGLRLIYYSQIVNDFQKGDIAEGYSVSREKKESFPLTVTSAQKNPTAFYLCASSIDLGGGYGYTFGSGTRLTVV.

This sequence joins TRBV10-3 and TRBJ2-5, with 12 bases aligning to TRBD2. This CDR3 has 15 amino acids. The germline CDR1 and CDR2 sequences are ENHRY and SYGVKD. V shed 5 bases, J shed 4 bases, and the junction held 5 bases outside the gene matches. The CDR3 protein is CAISRTSGAGETQYF. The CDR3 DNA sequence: TGTGCCATCAGTCGGACTAGCGGGGCCGGAGAGACCCAGTACTTC.

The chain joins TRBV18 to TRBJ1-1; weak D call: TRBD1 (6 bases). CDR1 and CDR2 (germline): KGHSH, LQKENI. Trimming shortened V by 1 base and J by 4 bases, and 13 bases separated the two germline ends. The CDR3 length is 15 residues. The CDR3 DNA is TGTGCCAGCTCACCACGACAGGATGGAACCACTGAAGCTTTCTTT. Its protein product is CASSPRQDGTTEAFF.

The CDR3 DNA sequence: TGTGCCAGCAGTGGAACAGGGATATACGAGCAGTACGTC. This gives the protein CASSGTGIYEQYV. This chain uses TRBV6-1 with TRBJ2-7; D possibly corresponds to TRBD1 (6 bases). Trimming left V 4 bases short and J 4 bases short, with 11 bases between. The CDR3 length is 13 residues. The germline gives CDR1 MNHNS, CDR2 SASEGT.

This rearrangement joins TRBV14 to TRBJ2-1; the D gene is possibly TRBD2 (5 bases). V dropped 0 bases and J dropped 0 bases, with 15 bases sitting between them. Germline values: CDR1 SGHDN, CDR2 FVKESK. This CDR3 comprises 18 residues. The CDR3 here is CASSQDLISGSSYNEQFF. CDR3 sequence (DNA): TGTGCCAGCAGCCAAGATCTAATCTCGGGGAGCTCCTACAATGAGCAGTTCTTC.